These 23 T cell receptor beta chains were sequenced from one sample in a study of T cells after yellow fever vaccination. One entry per CDR3 protein, called by TCRdb with MiXCR from the 5' RACE reads. The sample shows hundreds of thousands of distinct CDR3 sequences, approximately 13% of them seen only once. This specimen consisted of PBMCs, obtained on the day of the yellow fever booster vaccination. These receptors were obtained from a man aged 25 to 40 who received the YFV17D yellow fever vaccine.

The genes are TRBV9 and TRBJ2-1, with D tentatively TRBD1 or TRBD2 (7 bases each). CDR1 is SGDLS, CDR2 YYNGEE, per germline. The CDR3 extends over 15 amino acids. Trimming shortened V by 4 bases and J by 2 bases, and 13 bases separated the two germline ends. CDR3 nucleotide sequence: TGTGCCAGCAGCTTCCAGGGGGGGGCCTACAATGAGCAGTTCTTC. Protein sequence: CASSFQGGAYNEQFF.

This clonotype was recorded a few times. The CDR3 region is CASSENSRSQFF. CDR3 in DNA: TGTGCCAGCAGTGAAAACAGCAGGAGCCAGTTCTTC. V is TRBV25-1 and J is TRBJ2-1; D unclear. Germline CDR1 is MGHDK and CDR2 is SYGVNS. The CDR3 has 12 amino acids. V lost 2 bases and J 13 bases, leaving 12 bases between the germline ends.

The rearrangement joins TRBV4-3 to TRBJ1-4; D remains unclear. Germline values: CDR1 LGHNA, CDR2 YSLEER. The CDR3 is made up of 17 amino acids. V was trimmed by 4 bases and J by 4 bases, leaving 19 bases between them. The CDR3: CASSRWTGKRSNEKLFF. The DNA for the CDR3 is TGCGCCAGCAGCCGATGGACCGGGAAAAGGAGTAATGAAAAACTGTTTTTT.

This clonotype was recorded a few times. The J gene is TRBJ2-7, the V gene TRBV20-1; 11 nucleotides line up with TRBD2. This CDR3 has 14 residues. The V gene end was trimmed by 1 base and the J gene end by 4 bases; junction bases not matched to a gene: 3. Per germline, CDR1 DFQATT and CDR2 SNEGSKA (reference sequence). The CDR3 region has the DNA TGCAGTGCTAGAGGGGGACTAGCGGATTACGAGCAGTACTTC. Its protein product is CSARGGLADYEQYF.

V usage is TRBV18 and J usage is TRBJ2-3, with 14 nucleotides matching TRBD2. V was clipped by 6 bases and J by 4 bases; unmatched bases: 12. Per the germline V gene, CDR1 is KGHSH and CDR2 is LQKENI. The CDR3 is made up of 18 amino acids. CDR3 amino acids: CASSATRAGLAGADTQYF. The CDR3, as DNA: TGTGCCAGCTCTGCCACCAGGGCGGGACTAGCGGGAGCAGATACGCAGTATTTT.

The chain has TRBV5-4 and TRBJ2-5; 7 positions agree with TRBD1. V dropped 3 bases and J dropped 5; count of bases not matched to a gene: 4. The CDR3 is 13 amino acids. Germline V gene sequence: CDR1 SGHNT, CDR2 YYREEE (reference sequence). For the CDR3, the DNA is TGTGCCAGCAGCTCGGACAGGCGGGAGACCCAGTACTTC. This sequence encodes CASSSDRRETQYF.

This clonotype was detected a few times. CDR3: CASSLGLALLTGELFF. CDR3 DNA sequence: TGTGCCAGCAGCTTGGGCCTAGCTTTACTCACCGGGGAGCTGTTTTTT. The chain employs TRBV5-6 and TRBJ2-2; D possibly corresponds to TRBD2 (5 bases). Germline assignment: CDR1 SGHDT and CDR2 YYEEEE. V shed 0 bases and J shed 4 bases, with 13 bases lying between them. This CDR3 is built from 16 residues.

This chain uses TRBV11-2 with TRBJ2-1; 7 bases map to TRBD1. The CDR3 extends over 17 amino acids. J was trimmed by 5 bases and V by 4 bases; bases with no gene match: 14. The germline CDR1 and CDR2 sequences are SGHAT and FQNNGV. CDR3 bases: TGTGCCAGCAGCTCAGTCACAGGGGCTACAACCAACAATGAGCAGTTCTTC. This sequence encodes CASSSVTGATTNNEQFF.

This chain joins TRBV12-3 or TRBV12-4 and TRBJ2-5, with D unresolved. The CDR3 covers 14 residues. V lost 7 bases, J lost 1 base, and 13 bases lay in between. The CDR3 is CASIFGVGQETQYF. The CDR3 nucleotides read TGTGCCAGCATTTTTGGGGTTGGCCAAGAGACCCAGTACTTC.

This clonotype was observed a few times. The chain joins TRBV20-1 to TRBJ2-1, with TRBD1 identical over 10 bases. J gave up 7 bases and V 4 bases, and 7 bases lay outside the gene matches. CDR3 length: 14 residues. CDR1 is DFQATT and CDR2 is SNEGSKA in the germline V gene (reference sequence). For the CDR3, the DNA is TGCAGTGCTACCCGGACAGGGGGGTGGAATGAGCAGTTCTTC. Its protein is CSATRTGGWNEQFF.

The genes are TRBV15 and TRBJ2-7; possibly TRBD1 for D (6 bases). The V gene's germline CDR1 is LNHNV and CDR2 YYDKDF (reference sequence). The CDR3 loop spans 20 amino acids. V was clipped by 3 bases and J by 1 base, with 28 bases between them. CDR3 region: CATSSDPSQVGGPRSYEQYF. The CDR3, as DNA: TGTGCCACCAGCAGTGACCCGTCTCAGGTTGGGGGCCCGAGGTCCTACGAGCAGTACTTC.

J is TRBJ2-1 and V is TRBV7-3; the D gene could be TRBD1 or TRBD2 (5 bases each). The CDR3 runs 14 residues. Germline values: CDR1 SGHTA, CDR2 FQGTGA. V dropped 2 bases and J dropped 8 bases, with 13 bases sitting between them. DNA for the CDR3: TGTGCCAGCAGCTTATCGGGGACGAGAGATGAGCAGTTCTTC. This gives the protein CASSLSGTRDEQFF.

V and J are TRBV19 and TRBJ2-5, with TRBD2 identical over 7 bases. Losses at the gene ends were 5 bases for V and 5 bases for J; bases not matched to a gene: 11. Germline V gene data show CDR1 as LNHDA and CDR2 as SQIVND (reference sequence). The CDR3 spans 15 residues. In nucleotides, the CDR3 is TGTGCCAGTAGTTCTAGCGGAGGGAGAGAGGAGACCCAGTACTTC. It translates to CASSSSGGREETQYF.

V is TRBV27 and J is TRBJ2-7; 8 bases fit TRBD1. CDR1 MNHEY and CDR2 SMNVEV come from the germline V gene (reference sequence). With V trimmed by 7 bases and J by 5 bases, 7 bases remained unmatched. The CDR3 totals 13 residues. CDR3 loop: CASTNGQGNEQYF. Written as DNA, the CDR3 is TGTGCCAGCACTAACGGACAGGGTAACGAGCAGTACTTC.

This chain uses TRBV5-1 with TRBJ1-1; no firm D call. Germline V gene sequence: CDR1 SGHRS, CDR2 YFSETQ. The CDR3 has 14 amino acids. V lost 5 bases, J lost 0 bases, and 11 bases lay in between. CDR3 in DNA: TGCGCCAGCAGTGTCATAGGCATGAACACTGAAGCTTTCTTT. Its protein is CASSVIGMNTEAFF.

The chain uses TRBV11-2 and TRBJ2-1, with 7 bases fitting TRBD2. The junction had 16 bases not matched to a gene; V was cut back by 6 bases and J by 5 bases. This CDR3 has 17 residues. Germline CDR1 SGHAT, CDR2 FQNNGV. The CDR3 loop reads CASRHRGSGGRHNEQFF. Written as DNA, the CDR3 is TGTGCCAGCAGGCATAGAGGGTCGGGGGGTCGGCACAATGAGCAGTTCTTC.

V usage is TRBV3-1 and J usage is TRBJ1-6; 7 bases are shared with TRBD1. This CDR3 contains 13 residues. Germline values: CDR1 LGHDT, CDR2 YNNKEL (reference sequence). V trimming: 2 bases; J trimming: 8 bases; junction bases outside the gene matches: 0. The CDR3 loop reads CASSQQGDSPLHF. The CDR3 DNA sequence: TGTGCCAGCAGCCAACAGGGGGATTCACCCCTCCACTTT. Drawing the rest from reference TRBV3-1 and TRBJ1-6, the complete variable domain is DTAVSQTPKYLVTQMGNDKSIKCEQNLGHDTMYWYKQDSKKFLKIMFSYNNKELIINETVPNRFSPKSPDKAHLNLHINSLELGDSAVYFCASSQQGDSPLHFGNGTRLTVT.

This clonotype turned up a few times. This rearrangement joins TRBV6-2 or TRBV6-3 to TRBJ2-1; D ambiguous. V shed 7 bases and J shed 4 bases, with 20 bases lying between them. This CDR3 region has 16 residues. Germline CDR1 MNHEY, CDR2 SVGEGT. CDR3 DNA: TGTGCCAGCACTAAAACAGAGATGAGACATTACAATGAGCAGTTCTTC. Translation gives CASTKTEMRHYNEQFF.

The chain joins TRBV6-1 to TRBJ2-3; weak D call: TRBD2 (5 bases). Trimming shortened V by 5 bases and J by 2 bases, and 11 bases separated the two germline ends. Germline CDR1 MNHNS, CDR2 SASEGT. The CDR3 is 14 amino acids. This CDR3 reads CASSQTDSTDTQYF. DNA of the CDR3: TGTGCCAGCAGTCAAACGGACTCCACAGATACGCAGTATTTT.

This clonotype was observed a handful of times. V gene TRBV29-1 combines with J gene TRBJ2-5, with D unresolved. Germline V gives CDR1 SQVTM, CDR2 ANQGSEA. This CDR3 contains 13 residues. Trimming cost V 3 bases and J 1 base, with 9 bases left between them. The CDR3 sequence: CSVEINRQETQYF. CDR3 DNA: TGCAGCGTTGAGATAAATCGCCAAGAGACCCAGTACTTC.

This clonotype was recorded once. The chain combines TRBV29-1 with TRBJ2-5; D ambiguous. Germline V lookup: CDR1 SQVTM, CDR2 ANQGSEA. The ends were cut back, 6 bases at V and 3 bases at J, with 14 bases in the middle. The CDR3 runs to 13 residues. CDR3 sequence: CSVGRRVEETQYF. The CDR3 DNA reads as TGCAGCGTGGGTAGGCGAGTGGAAGAGACCCAGTACTTC.

This clonotype showed up just a few times. CDR3 amino acids: CASTPLAENEQFF. The CDR3, as DNA: TGTGCCAGCACCCCGCTAGCGGAAAATGAGCAGTTCTTC. The V and J genes are TRBV6-2 or TRBV6-3 and TRBJ2-1; 7 bases agree with TRBD2. The CDR3 spans 13 residues. CDR1 MNHEY and CDR2 SVGEGT come from the germline V gene. Germline trimming cut 7 bases from V and 7 bases from J; bases unmatched to any gene: 7.

In its sample, this clonotype was seen a few times. The chain is built from TRBV29-1 and TRBJ2-7; TRBD2 aligns across 10 bases. Germline values: CDR1 SQVTM, CDR2 ANQGSEA. This CDR3 comprises 13 residues. Trimming at V came to 4 bases and at J to 7 bases, leaving 7 bases not matched to a gene. CDR3 DNA sequence: TGCAGCGTTGTAACTAGCGGGACGCATGAGCAGTACTTC. Encoded protein: CSVVTSGTHEQYF.